These 23 T cell receptor beta chains were all obtained from the same sample, sequenced in a study of cytomegalovirus exposure and HLA in healthy donors. Researchers ran the PCR with 60 Vbeta and 13 Jbeta primers. Assay used: immunoSEQ multiplex PCR; TCRdb lists only in-frame clones, some missing. The data hold 150,000 to 200,000 clones, with roughly 82% observed a single time. The sequencing sample was made of PBMCs. The receptor source for this set is a man between 40 and 49 years old in good health and CMV-seronegative.

This clone was detected only a few times. The V gene is TRBV6-6, the J gene TRBJ2-5, with D maybe TRBD2 (6 bases). The V gene lost 8 bases and the J gene lost 9 bases, with 22 bases spanning the gap. Germline V lookup: CDR1 MNHNY, CDR2 SVGAGI (reference sequence). CDR3 size: 14 residues. CDR3 residues: CASGLRGAFWAQYF. The DNA of the CDR3 is TGTGCCAGCGGACTTCGCGGGGCCTTTTGGGCCCAGTACTTC.

This chain uses TRBV30 with TRBJ2-5; 8 bases map to TRBD1. This CDR3 comprises 14 residues. CDR1 is GTSNPN, CDR2 SVGIG, per germline (reference sequence). Trimming removed 3 bases from V and 4 bases from J; junction bases left unmatched: 7. CDR3 nucleotides: TGTGCCTGGAGGCGGACAGGGCGTGGAGAGACCCAGTACTTC. As protein: CAWRRTGRGETQYF.

The chain combines TRBV10-3 with TRBJ2-3; the match to TRBD2 covers 11 bases. Germline V gives CDR1 ENHRY, CDR2 SYGVKD. V gave up 6 bases and J gave up 4 bases; unmatched junction bases: 21. CDR3 length: 20 amino acids. CDR3 sequence reads: CAISHPLNPDSGRGPDTQYF. The CDR3 DNA reads TGTGCCATCAGCCATCCACTTAATCCCGATAGCGGGAGGGGCCCAGATACGCAGTATTTT.

The V call is TRBV19, the J call TRBJ2-4; perhaps TRBD2 as D (6 bases). Germline CDR1 is LNHDA and CDR2 is SQIVND (reference sequence). Deletions cut 7 bases from V and 7 bases from J, with 20 bases between. The CDR3 has 15 residues. The CDR3 protein is CASKGLANSENIQYF. The DNA for the CDR3 is TGTGCCAGTAAGGGGCTAGCGAATTCAGAGAACATTCAGTACTTC.

V usage is TRBV5-1 and J usage is TRBJ1-5, with D perhaps matching TRBD1 (6 bases). CDR3 length: 15 residues. Germline V CDR1 and CDR2: SGHRS, YFSETQ. V was cut by 1 base and J by 4 bases, with 12 bases left in between. CDR3 residues: CASSLWRTDNQPQHF. CDR3 DNA sequence: TGCGCCAGCAGCTTGTGGAGGACAGATAATCAGCCCCAGCATTTT.

CDR3 DNA sequence: TGTGCCAGCTCAACTGATCCCCCCCGTTCCGGGGAGCTGTTTTTT. Amino acid sequence: CASSTDPPRSGELFF. The chain couples TRBV18 to TRBJ2-2; D uncertain. The CDR3 covers 15 residues. Germline V CDR1 and CDR2: KGHSH, LQKENI. Trimming left V 5 bases short and J 6 bases short, with 16 bases between.

The genes are TRBV14 and TRBJ2-7, with TRBD2 matching over 7 bases. The CDR3 is 18 residues long. Per the germline V gene, CDR1 is SGHDN and CDR2 is FVKESK. The V segment lost 4 bases and the J segment 0 bases; nucleotides outside the gene matches: 15. CDR3 nucleotide sequence: TGTGCCAGCAGCCCCGGGACTACGATGAAGTCAAGCTCCTACGAGCAGTACTTC. Protein product: CASSPGTTMKSSSYEQYF. Looking up the rest from reference TRBV14 and TRBJ2-7 gives the full variable domain: EAGVTQFPSHSVIEKGQTVTLRCDPISGHDNLYWYRRVMGKEIKFLLHFVKESKQDESGMPNNRFLAERTGGTYSTLKVQPAELEDSGVYFCASSPGTTMKSSSYEQYFGPGTRLTVT.

The rearrangement joins TRBV4-3 to TRBJ1-4; TRBD1 is a possible D gene (6 bases). The germline V gene encodes CDR1 LGHNA and CDR2 YSLEER. The CDR3 contains 16 residues. Trimming took 0 bases from V and 0 from J, leaving 8 bases between them. The CDR3 is CASSQDEGATNEKLFF. CDR3 sequence (DNA): TGCGCCAGCAGCCAAGATGAGGGGGCAACTAATGAAAAACTGTTTTTT.

The genes are TRBV7-2 and TRBJ2-3; D uncertain. The CDR3 is 14 amino acids. CDR1 SGHTA and CDR2 FQGNSA come from the germline V gene. V was trimmed by 5 bases and J by 0 bases, leaving 9 bases between them. CDR3 coding DNA: TGTGCCAGCAGCCGTCTCCCTAGCACAGATACGCAGTATTTT. Translated, it gives CASSRLPSTDTQYF.

The chain links TRBV11-3 to TRBJ2-7; D might be TRBD1 (5 bases). Germline lookup yields CDR1 SGHNT and CDR2 YENEEA. This CDR3 region has 16 residues. Trimming pared 3 bases from V and 6 bases from J, leaving 21 bases between. CDR3 coding DNA: TGTGCCAGCAGCTTGGACAAAGGCTCGCTCCTGTCCGAGCAGTACTTC. It codes for CASSLDKGSLLSEQYF.

The gene calls are TRBV6-1 and TRBJ2-7, with 10 bases that match TRBD2. The trim removed 5 bases at V and 4 bases at J, leaving 8 bases unmatched. This CDR3 has 15 residues. Germline lookup yields CDR1 MNHNS and CDR2 SASEGT. CDR3 loop: CASSSLAGIVYEQYF. DNA for the CDR3: TGTGCCAGCAGTTCACTAGCGGGAATAGTATACGAGCAGTACTTC.

V and J are TRBV5-3 and TRBJ2-5, with D unclear. TRBV5-3 is flagged as an ORF with uncertain function. The CDR3 runs to 10 residues. CDR3 in DNA: TGTGACGTGGGCCGGGAGACCCAGTACTTC. It encodes CDVGRETQYF.

V is TRBV19 and J is TRBJ2-3; 7 nucleotides line up with TRBD1. The V segment lost 6 bases and the J segment 5 bases; nucleotides outside the gene matches: 5. The CDR3 is 13 amino acids. CDR1 and CDR2 from the germline V gene are LNHDA and SQIVND (reference sequence). CDR3 sequence (DNA): TGTGCCAGTAGCCGGGACAGCGGAGATACGCAGTATTTT. This translates into CASSRDSGDTQYF.

The chain has TRBV5-1 and TRBJ2-3; 7 bases map to TRBD2. The germline gives CDR1 SGHRS, CDR2 YFSETQ. The CDR3 has 15 residues. Losses at the gene ends were 0 bases for V and 6 bases for J; bases not matched to a gene: 7. Here the CDR3 reads CASSLGLAFSDTQYF. The CDR3 bases are TGCGCCAGCAGCTTGGGACTAGCCTTCTCGGATACGCAGTATTTT. Full variable domain (outside the CDR3, taken from reference TRBV5-1 and TRBJ2-3): KAGVTQTPRYLIKTRGQQVTLSCSPISGHRSVSWYQQTPGQGLQFLFEYFSETQRNKGNFPGRFSGRQFSNSRSEMNVSTLELGDSALYLCASSLGLAFSDTQYFGPGTRLTVL.

This chain joins TRBV28 and TRBJ1-1; 7 bases fit TRBD1. Germline V gene lookup returns CDR1 MDHEN and CDR2 SYDVKM. The CDR3 consists of 14 residues. V shed 4 bases and J 0 bases; nucleotides not matched to a gene: 2. For the CDR3, the DNA is TGTGCCAGCAGTTGGGGACAGATGAACACTGAAGCTTTCTTT. Translated, it gives CASSWGQMNTEAFF. The full variable domain, with the rest looked up from reference TRBV28 and TRBJ1-1, is DVKVTQSSRYLVKRTGEKVFLECVQDMDHENMFWYRQDPGLGLRLIYFSYDVKMKEKGDIPEGYSVSREKKERFSLILESASTNQTSMYLCASSWGQMNTEAFFGQGTRLTVV.

This clone was observed a few times. The genes are TRBV7-3 and TRBJ2-2; the match to TRBD2 covers 9 bases. Germline lookup yields CDR1 SGHTA and CDR2 FQGTGA. The CDR3 contains 17 residues. V was pared by 2 bases and J by 1 base, with 5 bases of the junction left unmatched. The DNA for the CDR3 is TGTGCCAGCAGCTTACTCCCGACTAGCGGGAACACCGGGGAGCTGTTTTTT. This codes for CASSLLPTSGNTGELFF.

The rearrangement uses TRBV19 and TRBJ2-3; D unclear. The CDR3 runs to 14 residues. Trimming cost V 8 bases and J 0 bases, with 12 bases left between them. The germline V gene encodes CDR1 LNHDA and CDR2 SQIVND (reference sequence). The CDR3 region has the DNA TGTGCCAGTCTTCCCCAGATGAGCACAGATACGCAGTATTTT. Translation gives CASLPQMSTDTQYF.

The chain employs TRBV14 and TRBJ2-7; a weak D match, TRBD1 (5 bases). The CDR3 extends over 15 amino acids. Trimming stripped 1 base from V and 6 bases from J, with 16 bases between. Germline CDR1 is SGHDN and CDR2 is FVKESK. CDR3 sequence (DNA): TGTGCCAGCAGCCAAGCCAGGGTTGAGGTGGGCGAGCAGTACTTC. It is translated as CASSQARVEVGEQYF.

The chain is built from TRBV9 and TRBJ1-3; 8 positions agree with TRBD1. Germline CDR1 reads SGDLS; CDR2 reads YYNGEE. Trimming took 3 bases from V and 6 from J; bases not matched to a gene: 5. This CDR3 contains 14 residues. CDR3 protein: CASSGDRGLNTIYF. CDR3 nucleotide sequence: TGTGCCAGCAGCGGAGACAGGGGTCTAAACACCATATATTTT.

The rearrangement uses TRBV5-4 and TRBJ2-1; 10 nucleotides match TRBD2. CDR3 size: 17 residues. J gave up 0 bases and V 0 bases, and 3 bases lay outside the gene matches. Per the germline V gene, CDR1 is SGHNT and CDR2 is YYREEE (reference sequence). Here the CDR3 DNA reads TGTGCCAGCAGCTTGGAGCCTAGCGGGAGCTCCTACAATGAGCAGTTCTTC. Encoded protein: CASSLEPSGSSYNEQFF.

V and J are TRBV9 and TRBJ1-6, with D perhaps matching TRBD1 (5 bases). The CDR3 consists of 14 residues. Trimming pared 1 base from V and 11 bases from J, leaving 13 bases between. CDR1 is SGDLS and CDR2 is YYNGEE in the germline V gene. The CDR3 reads CASSVYLQGTPLHF. CDR3 nucleotides: TGTGCCAGCAGCGTATACCTTCAGGGCACACCCCTCCACTTT.

The CDR3 reads CASSWTGDSYGYTF. In nucleotides, the CDR3 is TGTGCCAGTAGCTGGACAGGGGACAGCTATGGCTACACCTTC. V is TRBV19 and J is TRBJ1-2; 9 bases align to TRBD1. CDR3 length: 14 residues. V lost 6 bases to trimming and J lost 4 bases; unmatched junction nucleotides: 6. Germline V CDR1 and CDR2: LNHDA, SQIVND (reference sequence).

The rearrangement joins TRBV4-3 to TRBJ1-4; no firm D call. The germline CDR1 and CDR2 sequences are LGHNA and YSLEER. V was shortened by 1 base and J by 5 bases, with 8 bases between the two germline ends. This CDR3 has 14 residues. As DNA, the CDR3 is TGCGCCAGCAGCCAAGGGACTCGGAATGAAAAACTGTTTTTT. It translates to CASSQGTRNEKLFF.